This TCR beta chain was documented in a study of identical twins. Study conclusions and caveats: Out-of-frame alpha sequences that twins shared showed excess low generation probability.

Between the trimmed V and J ends, which lost 5 bases and 0 bases, there was a span of 7 bases. This CDR3 is built from 13 residues. Each donor (without exception) was a healthy Caucasian. This clonotype was counted at least ten times. Its antigen is still unknown. TCRdb reprocessed the 5' RACE reads via MiXCR and lists one record per CDR3 protein. The repertoire has hundreds of thousands of distinct CDR3 sequences, around a sixth of them found once; the top ten carry less than 15%. These records were also assigned to another study, of T cells expressing NK-cell markers. This second report adds: Eight donors were sequenced, seven testing HCMV-seropositive and one testing seronegative. For six donors, the dominant NKG2C+ clonotypes made up roughly 1.0-7.0% of their CD8+ T cells.

The rearrangement links TRBV12-3 or TRBV12-4 to TRBJ2-5, with D unclear. Source material: PBMCs. The sequence was collected from a woman aged 18-29 years in good health. The CDR3 loop is CASSRDYQETQYF. The CDR3 DNA follows: TGTGCCAGCAGTCGAGACTACCAAGAGACCCAGTACTTC.